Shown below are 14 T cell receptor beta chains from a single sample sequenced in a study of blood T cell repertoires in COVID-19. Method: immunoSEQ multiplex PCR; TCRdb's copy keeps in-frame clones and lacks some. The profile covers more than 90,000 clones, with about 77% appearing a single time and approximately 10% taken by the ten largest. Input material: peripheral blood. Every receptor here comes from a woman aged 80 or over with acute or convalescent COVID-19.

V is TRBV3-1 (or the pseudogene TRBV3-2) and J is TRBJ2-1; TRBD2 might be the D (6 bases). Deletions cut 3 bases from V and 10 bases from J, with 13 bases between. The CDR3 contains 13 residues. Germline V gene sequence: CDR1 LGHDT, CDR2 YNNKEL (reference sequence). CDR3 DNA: TGTGCCAGCAGCCAGTTCGGGGGAGGCGAGCAGTTCTTC. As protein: CASSQFGGGEQFF.

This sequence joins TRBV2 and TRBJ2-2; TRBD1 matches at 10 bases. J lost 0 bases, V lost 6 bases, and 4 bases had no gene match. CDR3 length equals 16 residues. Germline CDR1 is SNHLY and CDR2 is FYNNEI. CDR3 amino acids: CASRSGQGANTGELFF. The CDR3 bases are TGTGCCAGCAGATCAGGACAGGGGGCGAACACCGGGGAGCTGTTTTTT.

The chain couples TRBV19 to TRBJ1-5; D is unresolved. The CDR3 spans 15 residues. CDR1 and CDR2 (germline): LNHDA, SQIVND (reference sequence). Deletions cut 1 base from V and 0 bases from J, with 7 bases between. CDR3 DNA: TGTGCCAGTAGTATAGGCTACTATAGCAATCAGCCCCAGCATTTT. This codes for CASSIGYYSNQPQHF.

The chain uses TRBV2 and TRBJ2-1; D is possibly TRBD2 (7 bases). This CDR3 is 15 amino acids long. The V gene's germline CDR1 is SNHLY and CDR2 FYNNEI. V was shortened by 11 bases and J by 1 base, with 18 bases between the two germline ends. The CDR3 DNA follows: TGTGCCGGAGAAAAGGGGGGGGCATCCTACAATGAGCAGTTCTTC. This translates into CAGEKGGASYNEQFF.

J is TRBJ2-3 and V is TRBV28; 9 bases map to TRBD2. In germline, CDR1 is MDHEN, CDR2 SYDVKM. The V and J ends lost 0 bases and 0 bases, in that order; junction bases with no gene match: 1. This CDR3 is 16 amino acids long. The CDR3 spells CASSLWLAGSTDTQYF. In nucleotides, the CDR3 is TGTGCCAGCAGTTTATGGCTAGCGGGAAGCACAGATACGCAGTATTTT.

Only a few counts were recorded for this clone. The CDR3 reads CASSQDAGGTGELFF. CDR3 bases: TGCGCCAGCAGCCAAGATGCGGGCGGCACCGGGGAGCTGTTTTTT. The chain is built from TRBV4-3 and TRBJ2-2; D perhaps matches TRBD2 (5 bases). The germline V and J ends were trimmed by 0 bases and 4 bases, with 9 bases remaining between them. The CDR3 is 15 residues long. The germline V gene encodes CDR1 LGHNA and CDR2 YSLEER.

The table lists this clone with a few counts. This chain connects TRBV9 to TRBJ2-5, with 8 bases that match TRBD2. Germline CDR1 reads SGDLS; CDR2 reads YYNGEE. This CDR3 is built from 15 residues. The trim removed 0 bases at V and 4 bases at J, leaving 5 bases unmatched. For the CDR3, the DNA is TGTGCCAGCAGCGTAGGACTTAGCGGGACAGAGACCCAGTACTTC. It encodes CASSVGLSGTETQYF.

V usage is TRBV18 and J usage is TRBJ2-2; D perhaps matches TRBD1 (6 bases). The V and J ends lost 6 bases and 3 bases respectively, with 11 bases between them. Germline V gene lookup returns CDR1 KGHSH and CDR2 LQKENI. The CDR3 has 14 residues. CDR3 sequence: CASSEQGYTGELFF. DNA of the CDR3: TGTGCCAGCTCCGAACAGGGCTACACCGGGGAGCTGTTTTTT.

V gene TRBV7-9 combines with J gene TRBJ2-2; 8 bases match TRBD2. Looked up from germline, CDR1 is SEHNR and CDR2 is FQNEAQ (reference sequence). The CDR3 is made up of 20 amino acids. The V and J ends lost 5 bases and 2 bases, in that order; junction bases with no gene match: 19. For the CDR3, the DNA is TGTGCCAGCAGCCGGGCGGGGGGACGGAGAAGTACCTTAAACACCGGGGAGCTGTTTTTT. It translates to CASSRAGGRRSTLNTGELFF.

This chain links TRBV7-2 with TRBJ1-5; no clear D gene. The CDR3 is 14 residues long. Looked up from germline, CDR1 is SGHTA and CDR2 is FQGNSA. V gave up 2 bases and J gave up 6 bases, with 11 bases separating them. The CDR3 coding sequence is TGTGCCAGCAGCTTACCCAACTCCGGTCAGCCCCAGCATTTT. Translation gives CASSLPNSGQPQHF.

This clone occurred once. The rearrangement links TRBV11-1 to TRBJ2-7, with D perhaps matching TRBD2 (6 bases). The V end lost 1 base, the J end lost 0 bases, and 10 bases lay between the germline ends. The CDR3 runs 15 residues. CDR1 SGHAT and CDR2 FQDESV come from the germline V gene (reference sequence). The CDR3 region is CASSLVGRGSYEQYF. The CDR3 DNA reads TGTGCCAGCAGCTTAGTCGGGCGGGGCTCCTACGAGCAGTACTTC.

In DNA form, the CDR3 reads TGCGCCAGCAGTGAATATAGCAATCAGCCCCAGCATTTT. Encoded protein: CASSEYSNQPQHF. This chain links TRBV10-1 with TRBJ1-5, with unresolved D. The CDR3 has 13 residues. Germline V gene sequence: CDR1 WNHNN, CDR2 SYGVQD (reference sequence). Deletions cut 3 bases from V and 0 bases from J, with 3 bases between.

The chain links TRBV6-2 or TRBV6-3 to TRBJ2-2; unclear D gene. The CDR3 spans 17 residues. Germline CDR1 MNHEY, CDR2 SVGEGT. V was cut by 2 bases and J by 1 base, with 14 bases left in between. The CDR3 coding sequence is TGTGCCAGCAGTTACCACGCTACGCTAGGGAACACCGGGGAGCTGTTTTTT. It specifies CASSYHATLGNTGELFF.

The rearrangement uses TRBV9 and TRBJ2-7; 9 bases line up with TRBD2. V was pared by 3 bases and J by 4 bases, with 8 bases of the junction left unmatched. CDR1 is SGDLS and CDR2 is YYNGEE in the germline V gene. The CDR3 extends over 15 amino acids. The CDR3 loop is CASSGWASGKYEQYF. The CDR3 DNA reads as TGTGCCAGCAGCGGCTGGGCTAGCGGGAAGTACGAGCAGTACTTC.